The subject of this entry is one TCR beta chain. Antigen: not known. The CDR3 has 16 residues. V lost 0 bases to trimming and J lost 4 bases, with 13 bases between them. CDR1 LNHNV and CDR2 YYDKDF come from the germline V gene (reference sequence). The source of the sample is a study of T cell repertoires in cytomegalovirus infection. For the study at large: The public TCR beta signatures pointed to both CMV infection and matching HLA type. Study-wide findings and caveats: HLA-C-restricted, CMV-specific TCR beta clonotypes were dominant ex vivo.

TCRdb redid the calling of the reads with MiXCR, one entry per CDR3 protein. This sample has 80,000 to 130,000 distinct CDR3 sequences, with roughly a quarter found just once. The clonotype comes from a human donor in good health (CMV status not recorded). Some clones in this sample may be carry-over from other donors' samples. Sequencing was performed on CD8+ T cells from PBMCs. The rearrangement uses TRBV15 and TRBJ1-3, with D hard to call. CDR3 sequence: CATSRERGSSGNTIYF. As DNA, the CDR3 is TGTGCCACCAGCAGAGAGCGGGGAAGTTCCGGAAACACCATATATTTT.